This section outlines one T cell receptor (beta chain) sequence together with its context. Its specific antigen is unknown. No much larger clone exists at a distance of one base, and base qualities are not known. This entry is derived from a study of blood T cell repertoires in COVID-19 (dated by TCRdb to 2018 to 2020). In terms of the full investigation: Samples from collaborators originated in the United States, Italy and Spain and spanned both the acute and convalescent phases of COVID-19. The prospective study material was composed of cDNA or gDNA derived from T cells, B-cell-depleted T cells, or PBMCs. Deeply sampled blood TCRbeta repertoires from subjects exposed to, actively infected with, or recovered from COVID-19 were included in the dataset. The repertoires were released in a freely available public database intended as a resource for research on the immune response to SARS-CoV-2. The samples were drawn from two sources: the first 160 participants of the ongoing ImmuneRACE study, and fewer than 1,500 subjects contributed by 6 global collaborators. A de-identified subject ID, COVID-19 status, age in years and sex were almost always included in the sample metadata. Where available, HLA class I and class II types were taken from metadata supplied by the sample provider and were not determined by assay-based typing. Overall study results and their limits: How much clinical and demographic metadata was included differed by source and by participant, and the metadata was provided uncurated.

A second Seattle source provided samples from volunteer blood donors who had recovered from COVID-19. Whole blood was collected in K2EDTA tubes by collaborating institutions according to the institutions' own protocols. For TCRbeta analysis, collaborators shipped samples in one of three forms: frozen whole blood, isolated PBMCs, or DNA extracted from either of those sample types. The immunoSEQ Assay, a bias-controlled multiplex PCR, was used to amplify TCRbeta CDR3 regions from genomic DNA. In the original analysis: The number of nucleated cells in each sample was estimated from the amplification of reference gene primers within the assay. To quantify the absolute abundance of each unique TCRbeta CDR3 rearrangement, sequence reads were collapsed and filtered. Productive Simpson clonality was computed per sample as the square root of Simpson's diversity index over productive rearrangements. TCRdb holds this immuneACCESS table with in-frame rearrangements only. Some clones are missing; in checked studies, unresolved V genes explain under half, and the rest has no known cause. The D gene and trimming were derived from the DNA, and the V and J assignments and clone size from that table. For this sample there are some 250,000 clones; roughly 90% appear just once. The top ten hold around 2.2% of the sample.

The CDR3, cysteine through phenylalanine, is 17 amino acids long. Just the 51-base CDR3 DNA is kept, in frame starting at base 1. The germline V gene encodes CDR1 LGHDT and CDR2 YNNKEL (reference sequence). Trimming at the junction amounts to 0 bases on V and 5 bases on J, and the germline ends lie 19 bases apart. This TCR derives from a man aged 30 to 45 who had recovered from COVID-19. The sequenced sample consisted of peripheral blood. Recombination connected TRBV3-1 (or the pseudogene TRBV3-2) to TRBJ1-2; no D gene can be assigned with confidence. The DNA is TGTGCCAGCAGCCAAGATCAGACCCGGCGAGCGGGTTATGGCTACACCTTC. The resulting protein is CASSQDQTRRAGYGYTF.